This is a list of T cell receptor beta chains from one sample in a study of cytomegalovirus exposure and HLA in healthy donors. Produced via immunoSEQ multiplex PCR; TCRdb's table is partial and in-frame only. This table holds 150,000 to 200,000 clones, roughly 80% found once. The sample consisted of PBMCs. The receptors originated from a man aged 18 to 29 in good health and CMV-seropositive. CDR3s include the opening cysteine and the closing phenylalanine or tryptophan. Each record gives: J gene, V gene, clone size, D gene, CDR3 DNA, CDR3 protein. The D gene is left open where the match is weak. The size field is filled for only some rows; it gives once, few, many or a size class.

J: TRBJ2-1; V: TRBV5-1; size: NA; D: TRBD2; DNA: TGCGCCAGCAGCCCCGAGTGGCTAGCGGGAGCGCAGTTCTTC; CDR3: CASSPEWLAGAQFF
J: TRBJ2-7; V: TRBV5-4; size: NA; D: TRBD2; DNA: TGTGCCAGCAGCTTAGGGACTAGCGGGATTCGGTACGAGCAGTACTTC; CDR3: CASSLGTSGIRYEQYF
J: TRBJ1-4; V: TRBV19; size: once; D: TRBD1; DNA: TGTGCCAGTAGGAGACAGGGACCTAATGAAAAACTGTTTTTT; CDR3: CASRRQGPNEKLFF
J: TRBJ2-5; V: TRBV30; size: few; D: TRBD2; DNA: TGTGCCTGGAGGGGGACTAAACGGAGTTGGGAGACCCAGTACTTC; CDR3: CAWRGTKRSWETQYF
J: TRBJ2-2; V: TRBV13; size: few; D: NA; DNA: TGTGCCAGCAGACCCACTCCCACCGGGGAGCTGTTTTTT; CDR3: CASRPTPTGELFF
J: TRBJ2-2; V: TRBV6-4; size: NA; D: NA; DNA: TGTGCCAGCAGTGACTCTGGCGGCTCCGGGGAGCTGTTTTTT; CDR3: CASSDSGGSGELFF
J: TRBJ2-2; V: TRBV7-3; size: few; D: NA; DNA: TGTGCCAGCAGCCAGCCGAAGACAGGGAACACCGGGGAGCTGTTTTTT; CDR3: CASSQPKTGNTGELFF
J: TRBJ1-4; V: TRBV6-1; size: NA; D: NA; DNA: TGTGCCAGCAGTGAATCAGTTGGAGGAGAAAAACTGTTTTTT; CDR3: CASSESVGGEKLFF
J: TRBJ2-3; V: TRBV9; size: NA; D: TRBD2; DNA: TGTGCCAGCAGCAGGGGACTAGCGGGAGGTAGCACAGATACGCAGTATTTT; CDR3: CASSRGLAGGSTDTQYF
J: TRBJ2-1; V: TRBV13; size: NA; D: TRBD2; DNA: TGTGCCAGCAGCTGGGGTCAAGTGGGACAGTTGGGACTAGCGGGACCGAGCTCCTACAATGAGCAGTTCTTC; CDR3: CASSWGQVGQLGLAGPSSYNEQFF
J: TRBJ2-1; V: TRBV27; size: NA; D: TRBD2; DNA: TGTGCCAGCAGTTTATACCCATCGGCGGGAGGGCCCAATGAGCAGTTCTTC; CDR3: CASSLYPSAGGPNEQFF
J: TRBJ1-1; V: TRBV28; size: NA; D: NA; DNA: TGTGCCAGCAGTTTAACCCGGACAGCGAACACTGAAGCTTTCTTT; CDR3: CASSLTRTANTEAFF
J: TRBJ2-2; V: TRBV14; size: many; D: NA; DNA: TGTGCCAGCAGCCTCAGGGGCGGGGAGCTGTTTTTT; CDR3: CASSLRGGELFF
J: TRBJ2-7; V: TRBV6-5; size: NA; D: NA; DNA: TGTGCCAGCAGACCGGGACTTTTAACCTACGAGCAGTACTTC; CDR3: CASRPGLLTYEQYF
J: TRBJ2-5; V: TRBV7-2; size: NA; D: TRBD2; DNA: TGTGCCAGCAGCTCCTGGACTAGCGGAGAGACCCAGTACTTC; CDR3: CASSSWTSGETQYF
J: TRBJ1-1; V: TRBV7-9; size: once; D: NA; DNA: TGTGCCAGCAGCGGGGGTACGGGGGATGAAGCTTTCTTT; CDR3: CASSGGTGDEAFF